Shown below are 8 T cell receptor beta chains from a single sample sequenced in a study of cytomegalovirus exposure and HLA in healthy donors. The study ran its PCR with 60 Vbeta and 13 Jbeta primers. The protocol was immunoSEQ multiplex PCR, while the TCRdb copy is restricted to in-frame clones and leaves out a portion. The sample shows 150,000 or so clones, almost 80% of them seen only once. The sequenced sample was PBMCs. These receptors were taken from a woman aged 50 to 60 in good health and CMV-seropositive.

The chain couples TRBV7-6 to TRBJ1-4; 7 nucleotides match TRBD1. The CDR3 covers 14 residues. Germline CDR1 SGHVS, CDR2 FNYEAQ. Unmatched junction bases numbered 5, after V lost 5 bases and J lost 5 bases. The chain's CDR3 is CASSLGTANEKLFF. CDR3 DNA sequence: TGTGCCAGCAGCCTGGGGACAGCGAATGAAAAACTGTTTTTT.

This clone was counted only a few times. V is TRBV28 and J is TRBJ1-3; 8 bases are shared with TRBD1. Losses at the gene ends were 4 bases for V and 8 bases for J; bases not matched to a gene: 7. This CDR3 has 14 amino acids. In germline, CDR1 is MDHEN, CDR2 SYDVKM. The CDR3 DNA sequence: TGTGCCAGCAGTTCAACAGGGGGTAGAGACACCATATATTTT. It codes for CASSSTGGRDTIYF. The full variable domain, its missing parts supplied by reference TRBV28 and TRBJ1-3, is DVKVTQSSRYLVKRTGEKVFLECVQDMDHENMFWYRQDPGLGLRLIYFSYDVKMKEKGDIPEGYSVSREKKERFSLILESASTNQTSMYLCASSSTGGRDTIYFGEGSWLTVV.

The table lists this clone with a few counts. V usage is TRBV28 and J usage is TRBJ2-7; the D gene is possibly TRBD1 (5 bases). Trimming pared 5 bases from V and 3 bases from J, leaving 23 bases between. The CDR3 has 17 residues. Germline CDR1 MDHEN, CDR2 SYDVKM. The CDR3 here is CASSPKLWGKRGYEQYF. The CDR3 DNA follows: TGTGCCAGCAGTCCTAAGCTCTGGGGCAAAAGGGGCTACGAGCAGTACTTC.

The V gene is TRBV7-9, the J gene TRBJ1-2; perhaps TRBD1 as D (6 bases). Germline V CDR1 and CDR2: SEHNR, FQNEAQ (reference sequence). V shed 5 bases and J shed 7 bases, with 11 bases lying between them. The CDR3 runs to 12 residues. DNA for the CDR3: TGTGCCAGCAGCGTCACAGGGAGTGGCTACACCTTC. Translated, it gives CASSVTGSGYTF.

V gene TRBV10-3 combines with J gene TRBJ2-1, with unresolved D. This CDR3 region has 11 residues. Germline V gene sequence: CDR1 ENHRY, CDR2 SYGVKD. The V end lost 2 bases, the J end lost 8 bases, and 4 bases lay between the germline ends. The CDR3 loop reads CAISERDEQFF. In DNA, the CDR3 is TGTGCCATCAGTGAGCGTGATGAGCAGTTCTTC.

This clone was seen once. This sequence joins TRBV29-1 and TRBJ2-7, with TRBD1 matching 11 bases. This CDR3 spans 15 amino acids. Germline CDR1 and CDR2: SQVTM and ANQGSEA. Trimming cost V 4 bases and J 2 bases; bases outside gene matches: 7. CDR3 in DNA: TGCAGCGTTGCAGGGACAGGGGGGGCGACCTACGAGCAGTACTTC. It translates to CSVAGTGGATYEQYF.

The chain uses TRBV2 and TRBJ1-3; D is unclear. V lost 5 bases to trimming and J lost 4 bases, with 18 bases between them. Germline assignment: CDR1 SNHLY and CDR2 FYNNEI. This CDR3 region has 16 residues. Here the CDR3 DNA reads TGTGCCAGCAGTTCCTCTGGATCGAGGGCGGGAAACACCATATATTTT. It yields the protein CASSSSGSRAGNTIYF.

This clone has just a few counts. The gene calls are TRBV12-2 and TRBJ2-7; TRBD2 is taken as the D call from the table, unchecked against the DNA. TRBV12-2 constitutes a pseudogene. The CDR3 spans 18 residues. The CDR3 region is CASRRLAGAKHFKYEQYF. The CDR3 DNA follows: TGTGCAAGTCGCCGGCTAGCGGGGGCCAAGCACTTTAAATACGAGCAGTACTTC.